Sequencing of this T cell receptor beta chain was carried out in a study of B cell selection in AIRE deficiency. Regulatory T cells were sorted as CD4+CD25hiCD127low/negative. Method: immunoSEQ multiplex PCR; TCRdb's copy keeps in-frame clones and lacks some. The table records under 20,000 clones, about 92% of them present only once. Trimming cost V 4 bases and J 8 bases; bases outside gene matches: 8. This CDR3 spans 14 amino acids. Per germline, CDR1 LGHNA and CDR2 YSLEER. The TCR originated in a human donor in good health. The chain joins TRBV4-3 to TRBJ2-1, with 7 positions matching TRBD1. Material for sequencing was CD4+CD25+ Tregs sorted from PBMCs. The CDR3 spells CASSRQQGTYEQFF. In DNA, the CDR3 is TGCGCCAGCAGCCGCCAACAGGGGACCTATGAGCAGTTCTTC.